The 15 T cell receptor beta chains below come from one sample, sequenced in a study of early T cells in non-severe SARS-CoV-2 infection. In TCRdb, the 5' RACE reads were re-called with MiXCR into one record per CDR3 protein. The sample carries tens of thousands of distinct CDR3 sequences, approximately 12% recorded once. Material for sequencing was whole blood. These receptors were obtained from an adult who was a healthcare worker with PCR-confirmed SARS-CoV-2 infection or an uninfected control (not recorded which).

This clonotype was observed a few times. The chain combines TRBV12-3 or TRBV12-4 with TRBJ2-7; perhaps TRBD2 as D (7 bases). The CDR3 is 13 residues long. V shed 6 bases and J shed 3 bases, with 12 bases lying between them. The CDR3 DNA reads TGTGCCAGCAGACAGGGACTACGCTACGAGCAGTACTTC. Residues: CASRQGLRYEQYF.

This clonotype was picked up many times. This chain joins TRBV27 and TRBJ2-2, with 9 bases matching TRBD2. The CDR3 covers 16 residues. The V segment lost 7 bases and the J segment 3 bases; nucleotides outside the gene matches: 9. Per the germline V gene, CDR1 is MNHEY and CDR2 is SMNVEV (reference sequence). The CDR3 DNA is TGTGCCAGCACTCCTGGACTAGCGAGGGACACCGGGGAGCTGTTTTTT. Protein sequence: CASTPGLARDTGELFF.

In its sample, this clonotype was seen many times. Germline and junction disagree at one end, which may indicate a read error. The chain uses TRBV20-1 and TRBJ1-1; the D gene is possibly TRBD1 (6 bases). CDR1 and CDR2 from the germline V gene are DFQATT and SNEGSKA (reference sequence). This CDR3 is built from 10 residues. Here the CDR3 DNA reads TGCAGTGCTTTCCCCACTGAGGGGGTCTTT. This sequence encodes CSAFPTEGVF.

This clonotype was recorded many times. V is TRBV5-4 and J is TRBJ2-3, with 7 bases that match TRBD1. CDR3 length equals 15 residues. The V and J ends lost 3 bases and 1 base, in that order; junction bases with no gene match: 5. Germline V CDR1 and CDR2: SGHNT, YYREEE (reference sequence). CDR3 region: CASSYGQAGTDTQYF. DNA of the CDR3: TGTGCCAGCAGCTATGGACAGGCTGGCACAGATACGCAGTATTTT.

The table lists this clonotype with a few counts. The chain carries TRBV6-5 and TRBJ2-7; 7 bases align to TRBD2. CDR3 length: 16 amino acids. J lost 5 bases, V lost 0 bases, and 10 bases had no gene match. Germline loops: CDR1 MNHEY, CDR2 SVGAGI. In DNA, the CDR3 is TGTGCCAGCAGTTACTCCCTGCGGGAGTTCGGCCACGAGCAGTACTTC. Encoded protein: CASSYSLREFGHEQYF.

This clonotype was seen only a few times. The gene calls are TRBV6-2 or TRBV6-3 and TRBJ1-5; D perhaps matches TRBD1 (5 bases). This CDR3 contains 14 residues. Germline lookup yields CDR1 MNHEY and CDR2 SVGEGT. V gave up 2 bases and J gave up 6 bases, with 11 bases separating them. Written as DNA, the CDR3 is TGTGCCAGCAGTTACGGGGGGGGAGGTCAGCCCCAGCATTTT. Protein product: CASSYGGGGQPQHF.

This clonotype was found many times. The chain has TRBV6-1 and TRBJ2-1; D possibly corresponds to TRBD1 (5 bases). Trimming left V 7 bases short and J 4 bases short, with 8 bases between. The CDR3 is made up of 12 amino acids. Germline CDR1 and CDR2: MNHNS and SASEGT. The CDR3 nucleotides are TGTGCCAGCACCAGGGATTACAATGAGCAGTTCTTC. Protein product: CASTRDYNEQFF.

This clonotype was counted many times. The V call is TRBV6-5, the J call TRBJ2-3; D gene uncertain. CDR3 size: 11 residues. Germline V gives CDR1 MNHEY, CDR2 SVGAGI. The germline V and J ends were trimmed by 6 bases and 12 bases, with 13 bases remaining between them. CDR3 sequence reads: CASSQDQTQYF. The CDR3 DNA reads as TGTGCCAGCAGCCAGGACCAAACCCAGTATTTT.

This clonotype was observed a few times. V gene TRBV27 combines with J gene TRBJ1-6; D not certain. V was clipped by 1 base and J by 7 bases, with 8 bases between them. CDR1 and CDR2 (germline): MNHEY, SMNVEV (reference sequence). The CDR3 runs to 14 residues. The CDR3 sequence is CASSLLSPNSPLHF. The CDR3 coding sequence is TGTGCCAGCAGTTTATTGTCCCCCAATTCACCCCTCCACTTT.

The table lists this clonotype with many counts. The chain couples TRBV12-3 or TRBV12-4 to TRBJ1-1, with D uncertain. V dropped 6 bases and J dropped 1 base, with 9 bases sitting between them. The CDR3 runs 13 residues. CDR3 residues: CASREIWNTEAFF. The CDR3 nucleotides read TGTGCCAGCAGAGAAATCTGGAACACTGAAGCTTTCTTT.

This clonotype was detected a few times. The chain joins TRBV6-5 to TRBJ2-5; tentatively, D is TRBD2 (7 bases). The CDR3 length is 16 residues. Deletions cut 5 bases from V and 2 bases from J, with 18 bases between. CDR1 is MNHEY and CDR2 is SVGAGI in the germline V gene. This CDR3 reads CASSAHAGAAQETQYF. For the CDR3, the DNA is TGTGCCAGCAGTGCCCATGCGGGGGCGGCTCAAGAGACCCAGTACTTC.

A word on this clonotype: A much larger clone differs from this one at a single base, so this may be a read error. V and J are TRBV28 and TRBJ2-7; possible D gene TRBD2, 6 bases. Germline loops: CDR1 MDHEN, CDR2 SYDVKM. The V and J ends lost 8 bases and 3 bases respectively, with 14 bases between them. This CDR3 contains 13 residues. DNA for the CDR3: TGTGCCAGCGGATCGGAGGGAAACTACGAGCAGTACTTC. Residues: CASGSEGNYEQYF. Full variable domain (missing parts from reference TRBV28 and TRBJ2-7): DVKVTQSSRYLVKRTGEKVFLECVQDMDHENMFWYRQDPGLGLRLIYFSYDVKMKEKGDIPEGYSVSREKKERFSLILESASTNQTSMYLCASGSEGNYEQYFGPGTRLTVT.

This clonotype has just a few counts. This chain connects TRBV6-6 to TRBJ2-1; 12 bases map to TRBD2. V trimming: 6 bases; J trimming: 7 bases; junction bases outside the gene matches: 10. The CDR3 runs to 16 residues. Germline V gene sequence: CDR1 MNHNY, CDR2 SVGAGI (reference sequence). CDR3 amino acids: CASRRTGTSGLNEQFF. The CDR3 DNA sequence: TGTGCCAGCAGGCGAACCGGGACTAGCGGGCTGAATGAGCAGTTCTTC.

This clonotype was counted a few times. This chain joins TRBV30 and TRBJ2-5; unclear D gene. Deletions cut 2 bases from V and 0 bases from J, with 4 bases between. This CDR3 contains 12 residues. Per germline, CDR1 GTSNPN and CDR2 SVGIG (reference sequence). In nucleotides, the CDR3 is TGTGCCTGGAGTATCGACCAAGAGACCCAGTACTTC. Protein: CAWSIDQETQYF. The full variable domain, in which reference TRBV30 and TRBJ2-5 provide the parts outside the CDR3, is SQTIHQWPATLVQPVGSPLSLECTVEGTSNPNLYWYRQAAGRGLQLLFYSVGIGQISSEVPQNLSASRPQDRQFILSSKKLLLSDSGFYLCAWSIDQETQYFGPGTRLLVL.

This clonotype was observed at least ten times. This rearrangement joins TRBV13 to TRBJ1-4; tentative D call: TRBD1 (5 bases). Germline V gives CDR1 PRHDT, CDR2 FYEKMQ (reference sequence). The V and J ends lost 5 bases and 11 bases respectively, with 12 bases between them. There are 12 residues in the CDR3. The DNA of the CDR3 is TGTGCCAGCAGCGTCGACCGGGGGAAACTGTTTTTT. Protein product: CASSVDRGKLFF.